Listed here is a single T cell receptor beta chain. Its antigen is undetermined. Trimming left V 0 bases short and J 6 bases short, with 9 bases between. CDR3 length: 14 amino acids. Germline V gives CDR1 LGHNA, CDR2 YSLEER. An amount of RNA that ranged from roughly 0.5 to 1 ug was reverse transcribed with random hexamers. The CDR3 of TCR beta was amplified by immunoSEQ multiplex PCR across 54 Vbeta and 13 Jbeta. A single record per CDR3 protein comes from TCRdb applying MiXCR to the immunoSEQ multiplex PCR reads. Seen here are roughly 89,000 distinct CDR3 sequences, approximately 96% observed once, and the top ten hold roughly 0.44%. The data originate from a study of CD8 T cells in Susac syndrome. Study-level points and caveats: Detection of Susac-specific public clones gave around 16 in total CD8+ repertoires and about five in CD8+ TEMRA repertoires. The authors acknowledged that their TCR sequencing and HLA analysis involved a relatively small number of individuals.

This sequence was found in a human donor with Susac syndrome. The chain joins TRBV4-3 to TRBJ2-1; a possible D gene is TRBD2 (6 bases). What was sequenced was CD8+ T cells from PBMCs. As DNA, the CDR3 is TGCGCCAGCAGCCAAGATAGGAGGGGCAATGAGCAGTTCTTC. Its protein product is CASSQDRRGNEQFF.